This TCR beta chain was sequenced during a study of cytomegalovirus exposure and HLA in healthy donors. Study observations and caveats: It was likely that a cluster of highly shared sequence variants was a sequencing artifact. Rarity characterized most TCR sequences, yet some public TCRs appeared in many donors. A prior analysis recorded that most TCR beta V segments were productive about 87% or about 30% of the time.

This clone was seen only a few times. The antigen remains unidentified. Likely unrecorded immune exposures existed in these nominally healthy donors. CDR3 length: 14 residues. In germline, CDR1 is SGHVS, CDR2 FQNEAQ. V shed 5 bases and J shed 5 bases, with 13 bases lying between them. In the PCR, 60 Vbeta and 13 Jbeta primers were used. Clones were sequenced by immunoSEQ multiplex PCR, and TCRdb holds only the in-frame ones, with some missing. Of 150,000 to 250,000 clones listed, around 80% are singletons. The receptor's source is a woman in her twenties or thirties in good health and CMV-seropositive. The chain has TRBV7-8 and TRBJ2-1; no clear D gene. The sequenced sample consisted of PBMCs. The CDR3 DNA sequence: TGTGCCAGCAGCCCCGGTTACAGACACAATGAGCAGTTCTTC. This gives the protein CASSPGYRHNEQFF.